This T cell receptor beta chain is drawn from a study of identical twins. It was template switching that added a universal primer site, and there were unique molecular identifiers on the cDNA. TCRdb itself ran the 5' RACE reads through MiXCR, one entry per CDR3 protein. The profile shows fewer than 500,000 distinct CDR3 sequences, approximately 15% of them singletons. The CDR3 length is 14 residues. Trimming cost V 2 bases and J 3 bases, with 8 bases left between them. This clonotype was counted ten times or more. Its antigen is unknown. Whole-study findings and limits: Conclusions relied on cross-sectional statistical analysis, not following the same donors. Twin-shared out-of-frame alpha sequences showed excess low generation probability.

The same sample was also studied in work on yellow fever vaccine responses in identical twins.

The receptor's source is a woman aged 18-29 years in good health. The specimen was CD4+ T cells sorted from blood. The V call is TRBV12-3 or TRBV12-4, the J call TRBJ1-3; no reliable D call. The CDR3 protein is CASSLSGSGNTIYF. In DNA form, the CDR3 reads TGTGCCAGCAGTTTATCTGGGAGTGGAAACACCATATATTTT.